This TCR beta chain emerged from a study of blood T cell repertoires in COVID-19. Germline lookup yields CDR1 LGHDT and CDR2 YNNKEL (reference sequence). This CDR3 is 18 amino acids long. Trimming removed 3 bases at V and 3 bases at J, with 24 bases between. Cohort 3 recovered donors had two negative PCRs, clearance, or symptom resolution. Method: immunoSEQ multiplex PCR; TCRdb's copy keeps in-frame clones and lacks some. The data show fewer than 400,000 clones, approximately 89% seen once. Sample: PBMCs or T cells enriched from blood (not recorded which). This TCR derives from a woman under 40 who had recovered from COVID-19. The V gene is TRBV3-1 (or the pseudogene TRBV3-2), the J gene TRBJ2-7; perhaps TRBD2 as D (5 bases). CDR3 DNA sequence: TGTGCCAGCAGCCAGGTCGGAGAGGGCCTCAAGGCGGTCTACGAGCAGTACTTC. Translated, it gives CASSQVGEGLKAVYEQYF.